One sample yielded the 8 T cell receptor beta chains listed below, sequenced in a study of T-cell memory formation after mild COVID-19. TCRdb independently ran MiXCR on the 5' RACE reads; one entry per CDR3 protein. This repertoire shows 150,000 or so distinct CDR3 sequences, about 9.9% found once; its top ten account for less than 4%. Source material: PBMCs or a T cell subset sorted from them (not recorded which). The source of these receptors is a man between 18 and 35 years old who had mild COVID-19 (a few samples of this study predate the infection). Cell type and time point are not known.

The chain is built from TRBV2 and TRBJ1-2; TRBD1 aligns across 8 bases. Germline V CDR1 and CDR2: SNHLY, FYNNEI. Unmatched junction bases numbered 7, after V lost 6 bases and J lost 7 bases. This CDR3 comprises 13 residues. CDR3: CASSETGGTGYTF. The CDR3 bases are TGTGCCAGCAGCGAAACAGGGGGGACTGGCTACACCTTC.

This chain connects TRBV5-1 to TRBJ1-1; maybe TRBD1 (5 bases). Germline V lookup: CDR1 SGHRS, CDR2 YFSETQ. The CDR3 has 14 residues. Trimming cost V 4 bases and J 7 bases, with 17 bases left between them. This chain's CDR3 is CASSPQDTRLEAFF. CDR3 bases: TGCGCCAGCAGCCCTCAGGACACGAGGCTTGAAGCTTTCTTT. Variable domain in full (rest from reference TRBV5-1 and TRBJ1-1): KAGVTQTPRYLIKTRGQQVTLSCSPISGHRSVSWYQQTPGQGLQFLFEYFSETQRNKGNFPGRFSGRQFSNSRSEMNVSTLELGDSALYLCASSPQDTRLEAFFGQGTRLTVV.

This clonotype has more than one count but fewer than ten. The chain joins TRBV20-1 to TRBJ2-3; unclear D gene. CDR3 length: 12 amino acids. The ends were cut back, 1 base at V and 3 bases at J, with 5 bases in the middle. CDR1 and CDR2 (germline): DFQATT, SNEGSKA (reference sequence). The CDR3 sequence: CSARVGTDTQYF. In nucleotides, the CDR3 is TGCAGTGCTAGAGTGGGGACAGATACGCAGTATTTT.

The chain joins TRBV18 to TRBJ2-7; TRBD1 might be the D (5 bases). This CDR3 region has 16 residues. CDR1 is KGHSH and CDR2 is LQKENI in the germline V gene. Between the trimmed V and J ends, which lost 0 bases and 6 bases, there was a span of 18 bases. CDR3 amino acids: CASSPPSGREKGEQYF. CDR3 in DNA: TGTGCCAGCTCACCACCCTCAGGCAGGGAAAAAGGCGAGCAGTACTTC.

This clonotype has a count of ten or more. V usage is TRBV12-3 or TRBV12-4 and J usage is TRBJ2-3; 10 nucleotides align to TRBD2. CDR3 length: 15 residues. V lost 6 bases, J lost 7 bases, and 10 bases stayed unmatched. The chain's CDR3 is CASSYRSGGQNTQYF. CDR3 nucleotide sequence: TGTGCCAGCAGCTATCGTAGCGGGGGGCAGAATACGCAGTATTTT.

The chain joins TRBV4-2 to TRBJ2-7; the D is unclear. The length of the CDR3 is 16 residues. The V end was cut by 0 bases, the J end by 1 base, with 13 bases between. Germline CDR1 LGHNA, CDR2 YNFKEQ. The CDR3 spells CASSQDSGTNSYEQYF. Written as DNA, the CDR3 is TGTGCCAGCAGCCAAGATTCCGGAACTAATTCCTACGAGCAGTACTTC.

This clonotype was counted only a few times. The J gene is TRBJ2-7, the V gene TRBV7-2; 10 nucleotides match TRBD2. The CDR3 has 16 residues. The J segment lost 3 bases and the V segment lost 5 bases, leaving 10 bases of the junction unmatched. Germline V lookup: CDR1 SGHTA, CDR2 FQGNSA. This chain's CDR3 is CASSIRRSGGGYEQYF. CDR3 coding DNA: TGTGCCAGCAGCATCCGTCGGAGCGGGGGGGGCTACGAGCAGTACTTC.

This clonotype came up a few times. CDR3 bases: TGTGCCAGCAGTTACTCCCCCAGATTCACAGATACGCAGTATTTT. The encoded protein is CASSYSPRFTDTQYF. The J gene is TRBJ2-3, the V gene TRBV6-5, with D hard to call. Germline CDR1 is MNHEY and CDR2 is SVGAGI. The V end was cut by 0 bases, the J end by 2 bases, with 9 bases between. The CDR3 is 15 residues long.